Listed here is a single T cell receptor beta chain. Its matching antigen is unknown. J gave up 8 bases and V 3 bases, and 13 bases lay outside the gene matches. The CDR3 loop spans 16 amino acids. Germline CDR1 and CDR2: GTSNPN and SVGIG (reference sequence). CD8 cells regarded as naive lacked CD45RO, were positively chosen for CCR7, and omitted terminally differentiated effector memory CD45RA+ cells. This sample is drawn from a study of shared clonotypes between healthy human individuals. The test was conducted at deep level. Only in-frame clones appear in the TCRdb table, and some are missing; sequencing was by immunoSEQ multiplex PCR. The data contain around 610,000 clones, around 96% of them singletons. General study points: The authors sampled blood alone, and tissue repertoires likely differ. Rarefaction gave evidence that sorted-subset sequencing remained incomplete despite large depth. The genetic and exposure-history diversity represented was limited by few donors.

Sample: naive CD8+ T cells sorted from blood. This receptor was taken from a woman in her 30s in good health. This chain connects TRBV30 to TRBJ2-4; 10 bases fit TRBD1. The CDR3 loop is CAWSSGTGENSDIQYF. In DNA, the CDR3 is TGTGCCTGGAGCTCTGGGACAGGGGAAAACTCGGACATTCAGTACTTC.